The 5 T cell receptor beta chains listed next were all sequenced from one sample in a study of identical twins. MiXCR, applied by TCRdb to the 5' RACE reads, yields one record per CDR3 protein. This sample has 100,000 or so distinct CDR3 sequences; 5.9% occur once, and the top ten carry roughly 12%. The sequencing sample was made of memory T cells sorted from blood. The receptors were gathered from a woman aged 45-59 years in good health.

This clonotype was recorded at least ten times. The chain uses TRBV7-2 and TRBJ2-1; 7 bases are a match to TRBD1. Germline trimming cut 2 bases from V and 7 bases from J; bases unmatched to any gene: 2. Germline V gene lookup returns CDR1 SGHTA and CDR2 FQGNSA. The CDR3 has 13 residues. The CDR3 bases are TGTGCCAGCAGCTTAACAGGGGTGAATGAGCAGTTCTTC. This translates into CASSLTGVNEQFF. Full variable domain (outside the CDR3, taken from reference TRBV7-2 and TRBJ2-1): GAGVSQSPSNKVTEKGKDVELRCDPISGHTALYWYRQSLGQGLEFLIYFQGNSAPDKSGLPSDRFSAERTGGSVSTLTIQRTQQEDSAVYLCASSLTGVNEQFFGPGTRLTVL.

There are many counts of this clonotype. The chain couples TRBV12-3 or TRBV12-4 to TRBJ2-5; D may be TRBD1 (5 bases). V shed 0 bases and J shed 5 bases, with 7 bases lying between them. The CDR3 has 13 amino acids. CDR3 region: CASSLAGAETQYF. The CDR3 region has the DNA TGTGCCAGCAGTTTAGCTGGGGCTGAGACCCAGTACTTC.

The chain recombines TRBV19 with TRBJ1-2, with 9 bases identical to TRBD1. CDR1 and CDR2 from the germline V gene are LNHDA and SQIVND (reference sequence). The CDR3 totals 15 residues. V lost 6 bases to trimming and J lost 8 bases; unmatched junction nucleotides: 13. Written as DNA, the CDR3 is TGTGCCAGTAGAAATCGGGGGACAGGGATGGGAGGCTACACCTTC. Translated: CASRNRGTGMGGYTF.

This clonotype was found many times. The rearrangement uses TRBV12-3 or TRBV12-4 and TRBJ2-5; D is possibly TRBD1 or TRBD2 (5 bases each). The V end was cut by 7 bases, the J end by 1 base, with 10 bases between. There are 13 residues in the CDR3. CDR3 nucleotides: TGTGCCAGCATGCCCGGGACCCAAGAGACCCAGTACTTC. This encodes CASMPGTQETQYF.

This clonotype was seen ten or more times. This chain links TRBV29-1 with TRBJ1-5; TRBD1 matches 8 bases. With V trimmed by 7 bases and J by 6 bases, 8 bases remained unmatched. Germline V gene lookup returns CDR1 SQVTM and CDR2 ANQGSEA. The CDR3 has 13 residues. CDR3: CSGGQGIGQPQHF. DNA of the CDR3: TGCAGCGGAGGACAGGGAATAGGTCAGCCCCAGCATTTT.